This TCR beta chain was recovered during a study of T cell responses to AZD1222 COVID-19 vaccine. This CDR3 is 14 amino acids long. Losses at the gene ends were 6 bases for V and 2 bases for J; bases not matched to a gene: 5. From germline, CDR1 is KGHSH and CDR2 LQKENI. Libraries were prepared by immunoSEQ multiplex PCR; TCRdb keeps only in-frame clonotypes and omits some of them. The sample lists fewer than 120,000 clones, 87% occurring once. Sequenced here: peripheral blood, sampled on day 0 of AZD1222 vaccination. The chain couples TRBV18 to TRBJ2-7, with TRBD1 identical over 9 bases. The source is an adult in good health. The CDR3 DNA reads as TGTGCCAGCTCGGAAGGACAGGGGACCTACGAGCAGTACTTC. This encodes CASSEGQGTYEQYF.